One T cell receptor (beta chain) is described in this entry. The assay was immunoSEQ multiplex PCR, and TCRdb's table has in-frame clones only and misses some. The sample comprises some 60,000 clones, 90% of which are singletons, and around 9.7% rests with the top ten. Patients all relapsed after autologous stem cell transplantation, and there was variation in brentuximab vedotin exposure. The sample comes from a study of PD-1 blockade in classical Hodgkin lymphoma. Germline CDR1 reads MNHEY; CDR2 reads SVGAGI. There are 14 residues in the CDR3. Trimming removed 6 bases from V and 1 base from J, with 9 bases in between.

The material sequenced was peripheral blood mononuclear cells (PBMCs), taken at baseline. The chain joins TRBV6-5 to TRBJ2-2; D may be TRBD1 or TRBD2 (6 bases each). This clonotype originated in a human donor with classical Hodgkin lymphoma. The CDR3 DNA reads TGTGCCAGCAGCGGGGGCTTGAACACCGGGGAGCTGTTTTTT. Amino acids: CASSGGLNTGELFF.